This TCR beta chain was found in a study of T cells in tuberculosis. Study-wide findings and caveats: Active tuberculosis patients had shorter CDR3-alpha; the beta difference was nonsignificant. Smaller distances to GMM-specific TCRs suggested their expansion in active tuberculosis. Classification accuracy was about 90% (AUROC 0.7 to 0.95) with the GMM-specific repertoire. Active tuberculosis cases were adults; controls were adolescents.

Generated by immunoSEQ multiplex PCR, the TCRdb table keeps only in-frame clones and is missing some. The sample consists of 26,000 or so clones, around 90% of them appearing once. On this clone itself: What it binds is not known.

Germline V gives CDR1 SGHRS, CDR2 YFSETQ. Deletions cut 0 bases from V and 4 bases from J, with 10 bases between. The CDR3 has 14 residues. The genes are TRBV5-1 and TRBJ1-1; D not certain. The clonotype originates from a donor between 10 and 35 years old with latent tuberculosis or without tuberculosis infection. The sequenced sample was PBMCs. Written as DNA, the CDR3 is TGCGCCAGCAGCTTGGGCGGAATCCCCACTGAAGCTTTCTTT. Encoded protein: CASSLGGIPTEAFF. Variable domain in full (rest from reference TRBV5-1 and TRBJ1-1): KAGVTQTPRYLIKTRGQQVTLSCSPISGHRSVSWYQQTPGQGLQFLFEYFSETQRNKGNFPGRFSGRQFSNSRSEMNVSTLELGDSALYLCASSLGGIPTEAFFGQGTRLTVV.